The entry below describes one T cell receptor (beta chain). Its cognate antigen is unknown. This sample is drawn from a study of siplizumab effects on memory and regulatory T cells. General observations from the study: Of the alloreactive clones, only a minor fraction mapped to unstimulated subsets.

The V and J ends lost 2 bases and 7 bases respectively, with 6 bases between them. This CDR3 is built from 12 residues. Germline V gives CDR1 MNHNS, CDR2 SASEGT. Clones were sequenced by immunoSEQ multiplex PCR, and TCRdb holds only the in-frame ones, with some missing. The sample lists about 87,000 clones, about 90% occurring once. This TCR came from a human donor in good health. V is TRBV6-1 and J is TRBJ1-5; D not certain. Sequencing used CD4+ T cells sorted from blood. CDR3 protein: CASSEFGQPQHF. CDR3 bases: TGTGCCAGCAGTGAATTTGGCCAGCCCCAGCATTTT.